In this sample, the clone carrying this T cell receptor beta chain turned up many times. Reverse transcription of extracted RNA yielded cDNA, which provided the sequencing template. Data came from immunoSEQ multiplex PCR; TCRdb stores just in-frame clones and leaves some out. The sample includes around 200,000 clones, 64% of them seen just once. Treatment noted: oral pan-JAK inhibitor, 5-10 mg twice daily. Lesional scalp punch biopsies and peripheral blood were collected from alopecia areata patients. V lost 2 bases to trimming and J lost 7 bases; unmatched junction nucleotides: 6. Germline loops: CDR1 MNHNY, CDR2 SVGAGI (reference sequence). CDR3 length equals 14 residues. The entry originates in a study of CD8+ T cells in alopecia areata.

This receptor was obtained from a human donor with alopecia areata. The chain links TRBV6-6 to TRBJ2-7; 9 bases match TRBD2. The specimen comprised CD4+ T cells sorted from blood, sampled at week 4, from a patient treated with tofacitinib. In DNA form, the CDR3 reads TGTGCCAGCAGTTACGGCGGGGGGGCCTTAGAGCAGTACTTC. It translates to CASSYGGGALEQYF.